A single sample gave rise to the 9 T cell receptor beta chains below, sequenced in a study of somatic mutations in cytotoxic T cells in rheumatoid arthritis. Clones were read by immunoSEQ multiplex PCR, and TCRdb kept only the in-frame ones, dropping some. The sample lists about 15,000 clones; over 75% were seen once. Sequenced material: CD8+ T cells sorted from blood. These receptor sequences come from an adult with rheumatoid arthritis.

Worth noting for this clone: Relative to the germline gene, one junction end is altered; a read error may explain this. V gene TRBV6-1 combines with J gene TRBJ1-5; a weak D match, TRBD1 (6 bases). The CDR3 is made up of 15 amino acids. Looked up from germline, CDR1 is MNHNS and CDR2 is SASEGT. CDR3 region: CASSPRVFGGQPRHF. The CDR3 nucleotides read TGTGCCAGCAGTCCGAGGGTTTTTGGGGGCCAGCCCCGGCATTTT.

This clone was seen a few times. V is TRBV13 and J is TRBJ1-1; D might be TRBD1 (5 bases). Looked up from germline, CDR1 is PRHDT and CDR2 is FYEKMQ (reference sequence). Trimming removed 5 bases at V and 4 bases at J, with 14 bases between. This CDR3 is 14 amino acids long. The CDR3 protein is CASSPGGEVTEAFF. Written as DNA, the CDR3 is TGTGCCAGCAGCCCGGGGGGGGAGGTCACTGAAGCTTTCTTT.

The J gene is TRBJ2-2, the V gene TRBV29-1; no firm D call. This CDR3 contains 12 residues. The germline V gene has CDR1 SQVTM and CDR2 ANQGSEA. V lost 4 bases, J lost 8 bases, and 11 bases lay in between. CDR3 nucleotide sequence: TGCAGCGTTGTAACCCCTCCAGGGGAGCTGTTTTTT. Protein sequence: CSVVTPPGELFF.

V is TRBV19 and J is TRBJ1-2, with D hard to call. V lost 1 base to trimming and J lost 5 bases, with 11 bases between them. The germline V gene encodes CDR1 LNHDA and CDR2 SQIVND (reference sequence). CDR3 size: 14 residues. Written as DNA, the CDR3 is TGTGCCAGTAGTATAGTTTCAGACGGATATGGCTACACCTTC. It codes for CASSIVSDGYGYTF.

The rearrangement joins TRBV5-5 to TRBJ1-1, with 7 bases that match TRBD1. Germline CDR1 reads SGHKS; CDR2 reads YYEKEE (reference sequence). There are 15 residues in the CDR3. With 5 bases clipped from V and 2 bases from J, the junction kept 9 bases outside the gene matches. The DNA of the CDR3 is TGTGCCAGCAGATTCACCGGGACAGCTAACACTGAAGCTTTCTTT. Residues: CASRFTGTANTEAFF.

The V call is TRBV27, the J call TRBJ1-1, with unresolved D. The V end lost 2 bases, the J end lost 1 base, and 5 bases lay between the germline ends. The germline CDR1 and CDR2 sequences are MNHEY and SMNVEV (reference sequence). The CDR3 sequence is 13 residues long. CDR3 protein: CASSLAGNTEAFF. Written as DNA, the CDR3 is TGTGCCAGCAGTTTAGCAGGGAACACTGAAGCTTTCTTT.

This clone appeared a single time. V is TRBV4-1 and J is TRBJ1-5; no clear D gene. Germline lookup yields CDR1 MGHRA and CDR2 YSYEKL. V was pared by 0 bases and J by 7 bases, with 13 bases between. This CDR3 comprises 15 residues. The CDR3 here is CASSQDRPERQPQHF. The DNA of the CDR3 is TGCGCCAGCAGCCAAGATCGTCCCGAACGGCAGCCCCAGCATTTT.

V is TRBV15 and J is TRBJ1-2; 11 bases map to TRBD1. CDR1 is LNHNV, CDR2 YYDKDF, per germline (reference sequence). The CDR3 is 17 amino acids. V dropped 1 base and J dropped 1; count of bases not matched to a gene: 5. The CDR3 reads CATSRGMGQGGNYGYTF. CDR3 nucleotide sequence: TGTGCCACCAGCAGAGGAATGGGACAGGGGGGTAACTATGGCTACACCTTC.

V usage is TRBV5-1 and J usage is TRBJ2-3; either TRBD1 or TRBD2 may supply D (5 bases each). V was shortened by 4 bases and J by 4 bases, with 13 bases between the two germline ends. CDR1 and CDR2 from the germline V gene are SGHRS and YFSETQ. The CDR3 is 14 amino acids. In DNA, the CDR3 is TGCGCCAGCAGCCCAGGGACCTTCCCAGATACGCAGTATTTT. It translates to CASSPGTFPDTQYF.